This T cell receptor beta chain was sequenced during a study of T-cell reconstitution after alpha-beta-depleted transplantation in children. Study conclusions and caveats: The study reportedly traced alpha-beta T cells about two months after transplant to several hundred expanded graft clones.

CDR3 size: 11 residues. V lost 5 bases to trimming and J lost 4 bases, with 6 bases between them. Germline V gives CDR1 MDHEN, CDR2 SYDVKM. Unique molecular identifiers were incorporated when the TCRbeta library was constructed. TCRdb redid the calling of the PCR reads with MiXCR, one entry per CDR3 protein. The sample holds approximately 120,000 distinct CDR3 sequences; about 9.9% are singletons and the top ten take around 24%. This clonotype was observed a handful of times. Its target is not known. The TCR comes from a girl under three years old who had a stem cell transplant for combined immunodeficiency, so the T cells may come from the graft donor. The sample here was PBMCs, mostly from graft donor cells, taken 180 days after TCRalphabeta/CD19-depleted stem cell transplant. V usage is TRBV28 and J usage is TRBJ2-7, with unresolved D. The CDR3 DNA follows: TGTGCCAGCAGTGTGACTTACGAGCAGTACTTC. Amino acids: CASSVTYEQYF. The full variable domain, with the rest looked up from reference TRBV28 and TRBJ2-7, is DVKVTQSSRYLVKRTGEKVFLECVQDMDHENMFWYRQDPGLGLRLIYFSYDVKMKEKGDIPEGYSVSREKKERFSLILESASTNQTSMYLCASSVTYEQYFGPGTRLTVT.